These 27 T cell receptor beta chains share one sample of origin, sequenced in a study of cytomegalovirus exposure and HLA in healthy donors. Primers included in the PCR were 60 Vbeta and 13 Jbeta primers. Only in-frame clones appear in the TCRdb table, and some are missing; sequencing was by immunoSEQ multiplex PCR. The table has more than 85,000 clones, 60% to 80% seen once; the top ten hold over 0.95%. The source material was PBMCs. These receptors were taken from a female donor in good health and CMV-seronegative.

The CDR3 DNA follows: TGTGCCAGCAGCCCGGCCCCTGGAAGCGCCTACGAGCAGTACTTC. Protein: CASSPAPGSAYEQYF. V is TRBV11-2 and J is TRBJ2-7; no firm D call. The CDR3 is 15 amino acids. Per germline, CDR1 SGHAT and CDR2 FQNNGV. V was shortened by 5 bases and J by 2 bases, with 16 bases between the two germline ends.

The genes are TRBV6-5 and TRBJ2-4; TRBD2 matches at 9 bases. This CDR3 region has 16 residues. V lost 4 bases and J lost 0; bases outside the gene matches: 4. Per the germline V gene, CDR1 is MNHEY and CDR2 is SVGAGI. The CDR3: CASSLTSGLAKNIQYF. The CDR3 DNA reads as TGTGCCAGCAGTTTGACTAGCGGCCTAGCCAAAAACATTCAGTACTTC.

This clone was detected only a few times. V is TRBV7-9 and J is TRBJ2-3, with TRBD1 as a possible D gene (6 bases). Trimming left V 5 bases short and J 0 bases short, with 12 bases between. Germline assignment: CDR1 SEHNR and CDR2 FQNEAQ (reference sequence). This CDR3 is built from 15 residues. CDR3 coding DNA: TGTGCCAGCAGCCCCCCAGGGGTAAGCACAGATACGCAGTATTTT. It encodes CASSPPGVSTDTQYF. The whole variable domain, remainder taken from reference TRBV7-9 and TRBJ2-3, is DTGVSQNPRHKITKRGQNVTFRCDPISEHNRLYWYRQTLGQGPEFLTYFQNEAQLEKSRLLSDRFSAERPKGSFSTLEIQRTEQGDSAMYLCASSPPGVSTDTQYFGPGTRLTVL.

V gene TRBV6-5 combines with J gene TRBJ2-5; 7 bases line up with TRBD1. The CDR3 has 13 residues. With 6 bases clipped from V and 5 bases from J, the junction kept 6 bases outside the gene matches. CDR1 MNHEY and CDR2 SVGAGI come from the germline V gene. The CDR3 region is CASSPTGIETQYF. The CDR3 DNA follows: TGTGCCAGCAGCCCGACAGGGATTGAGACCCAGTACTTC.

This chain uses TRBV2 with TRBJ2-2, with TRBD1 as a possible D gene (6 bases). The germline V and J ends were trimmed by 1 base and 4 bases, with 10 bases remaining between them. Germline V gene data show CDR1 as SNHLY and CDR2 as FYNNEI. The CDR3 runs 15 residues. The CDR3 nucleotides are TGTGCCAGCAGTGAAGTCCGCAGGGGCACCGGGGAGCTGTTTTTT. Its translation: CASSEVRRGTGELFF.

The V call is TRBV11-2, the J call TRBJ1-1; 7 bases are a match to TRBD1. Trimming took 6 bases from V and 4 from J; bases not matched to a gene: 5. The CDR3 covers 13 residues. Germline values: CDR1 SGHAT, CDR2 FQNNGV. For the CDR3, the DNA is TGTGCCAGCAGTTGGGACAGACTCACTGAAGCTTTCTTT. Translating gives CASSWDRLTEAFF.

The rearrangement links TRBV6-1 to TRBJ1-2; possibly TRBD1 for D (6 bases). The V end lost 5 bases, the J end lost 0 bases, and 13 bases lay between the germline ends. Germline CDR1 and CDR2: MNHNS and SASEGT. The CDR3 consists of 15 residues. The CDR3 DNA reads as TGTGCCAGCAGTTTCCGACAGGCAGCTAACTATGGCTACACCTTC. It codes for CASSFRQAANYGYTF.

V usage is TRBV5-6 and J usage is TRBJ1-2, with a weak D call TRBD1 (5 bases). V dropped 4 bases and J dropped 5 bases, with 15 bases sitting between them. Germline V lookup: CDR1 SGHDT, CDR2 YYEEEE. The CDR3 is made up of 14 amino acids. CDR3 loop: CASSGLTVNYGYTF. The CDR3 DNA reads as TGTGCCAGCAGCGGGCTGACAGTTAATTATGGCTACACCTTC.

This clone was observed once. V is TRBV29-1 and J is TRBJ2-3; 8 bases are shared with TRBD1. J lost 3 bases, V lost 7 bases, and 6 bases had no gene match. The CDR3 consists of 13 residues. Looked up from germline, CDR1 is SQVTM and CDR2 is ANQGSEA. The chain's CDR3 is CSATRGRTDTQYF. The CDR3 bases are TGCAGCGCTACCAGGGGGCGTACAGATACGCAGTATTTT.

This chain uses TRBV18 with TRBJ2-5; possibly TRBD2 for D (5 bases). Per the germline V gene, CDR1 is KGHSH and CDR2 is LQKENI. CDR3 length: 15 amino acids. The V end lost 2 bases, the J end lost 0 bases, and 10 bases lay between the germline ends. This chain's CDR3 is CASSPNRGDQETQYF. Here the CDR3 DNA reads TGTGCCAGCTCACCAAATCGGGGAGACCAAGAGACCCAGTACTTC.

This chain uses TRBV5-1 with TRBJ2-7, with D tentatively TRBD2 (6 bases). CDR1 and CDR2 from the germline V gene are SGHRS and YFSETQ. The CDR3 sequence is 14 residues long. V shed 0 bases and J shed 4 bases, with 11 bases lying between them. The CDR3, as DNA: TGCGCCAGCAGCTTGGCCGGGAGATCTTACGAGCAGTACTTC. Residues: CASSLAGRSYEQYF.

The V and J genes are TRBV6-1 and TRBJ2-1; 10 bases fit TRBD2. The V gene's germline CDR1 is MNHNS and CDR2 SASEGT. CDR3 length: 15 residues. Trimming at V came to 7 bases and at J to 3 bases, leaving 6 bases not matched to a gene. CDR3 in amino acids: CASNLAGAGYNEQFF. As DNA, the CDR3 is TGTGCCAGCAATCTAGCGGGGGCCGGCTACAATGAGCAGTTCTTC.

The DNA of the CDR3 is TGTGCCAGCGATAACAGCGACTACCCCTACGAGCAGTACTTC. Its protein is CASDNSDYPYEQYF. The gene calls are TRBV27 and TRBJ2-7; tentatively, D is TRBD2 (5 bases). There are 14 residues in the CDR3. The V end was cut by 8 bases, the J end by 2 bases, with 16 bases between. Germline V CDR1 and CDR2: MNHEY, SMNVEV (reference sequence).

In this sample, this clone turned up a few times. The V and J genes are TRBV19 and TRBJ1-2; TRBD1 matches 11 bases. With 3 bases clipped from V and 8 bases from J, the junction kept 2 bases outside the gene matches. The germline CDR1 and CDR2 sequences are LNHDA and SQIVND (reference sequence). This CDR3 is built from 13 residues. CDR3 loop: CASSMDRGQGYTF. The CDR3 DNA reads as TGTGCCAGTAGTATGGACAGGGGGCAAGGCTACACCTTC.

This clone was counted between two and nine times. The rearrangement links TRBV6-6 to TRBJ1-2; weak D call: TRBD1 (5 bases). The CDR3 loop spans 15 amino acids. Per the germline V gene, CDR1 is MNHNY and CDR2 is SVGAGI (reference sequence). V lost 5 bases and J lost 7, with 20 bases in between. This CDR3 is CASSLTLDRVVGYTF. CDR3 bases: TGTGCCAGCAGTCTAACTCTTGACAGAGTGGTTGGCTACACCTTC.

V and J are TRBV15 and TRBJ1-1, with 7 bases identical to TRBD1. CDR1 and CDR2 from the germline V gene are LNHNV and YYDKDF (reference sequence). With V trimmed by 5 bases and J by 7 bases, 19 bases remained unmatched. The CDR3 has 17 residues. CDR3 DNA: TGTGCCACCAGCGGATCTTTCGCCGGGGGCGGGGACAGTGAAGCTTTCTTT. It yields the protein CATSGSFAGGGDSEAFF.

This clone has at least ten counts. The rearrangement uses TRBV6-1 and TRBJ2-7; D remains unclear. CDR1 and CDR2 from the germline V gene are MNHNS and SASEGT. The CDR3 runs 14 residues. Trimming took 1 base from V and 3 from J, leaving 10 bases between them. The CDR3 DNA is TGTGCCAGCAGTGAAGTCACAGATATCTACGAGCAGTACTTC. Residues: CASSEVTDIYEQYF.

V usage is TRBV4-3 and J usage is TRBJ2-7, with D perhaps matching TRBD1 (6 bases). Germline V gene data show CDR1 as LGHNA and CDR2 as YSLEER. Trimming took 4 bases from V and 2 from J, leaving 15 bases between them. CDR3 length: 15 residues. The CDR3 DNA sequence: TGCGCCAGCAGCCTCCTCCTGGGACAAACCTACGAGCAGTACTTC. Its translation is CASSLLLGQTYEQYF.

This sequence joins TRBV2 and TRBJ1-5; the match to TRBD1 covers 8 bases. The J segment lost 5 bases and the V segment lost 7 bases, leaving 10 bases of the junction unmatched. The CDR3 has 15 amino acids. The germline V gene encodes CDR1 SNHLY and CDR2 FYNNEI. The CDR3, as DNA: TGTGCCAGCAAGCTACTACAGGGGGGGTATCAGCCCCAGCATTTT. Translating gives CASKLLQGGYQPQHF.

The table lists this clone with many counts. The gene calls are TRBV7-9 and TRBJ1-1, with 9 bases aligning to TRBD1. Germline loops: CDR1 SEHNR, CDR2 FQNEAQ (reference sequence). The CDR3 has 16 amino acids. The J segment lost 4 bases and the V segment lost 5 bases, leaving 11 bases of the junction unmatched. The CDR3 here is CASSKDRGGTSTEAFF. In DNA, the CDR3 is TGTGCCAGCAGCAAAGACAGGGGGGGGACGAGCACTGAAGCTTTCTTT.

The chain recombines TRBV30 with TRBJ2-7; maybe TRBD1 (5 bases). With 2 bases removed from V and 5 bases from J, the gap between germline ends came to 13 bases. The CDR3 is 13 amino acids. Germline V gene lookup returns CDR1 GTSNPN and CDR2 SVGIG (reference sequence). The CDR3 DNA is TGTGCCTGGAGTACGCAGGGATTTAACGAGCAGTACTTC. Translating gives CAWSTQGFNEQYF.

This clone has a single count. This rearrangement joins TRBV5-1 to TRBJ2-3, with D unresolved. V dropped 0 bases and J dropped 1 base, with 21 bases sitting between them. Germline-derived CDR1 and CDR2 are SGHRS and YFSETQ. The CDR3 has 19 residues. CDR3 loop: CASSLATRLLPWGTDTQYF. The CDR3 coding sequence is TGCGCCAGCAGCTTGGCCACCCGACTCCTCCCGTGGGGCACAGATACGCAGTATTTT. Looking up the rest from reference TRBV5-1 and TRBJ2-3 gives the full variable domain: KAGVTQTPRYLIKTRGQQVTLSCSPISGHRSVSWYQQTPGQGLQFLFEYFSETQRNKGNFPGRFSGRQFSNSRSEMNVSTLELGDSALYLCASSLATRLLPWGTDTQYFGPGTRLTVL.

The V and J genes are TRBV5-1 and TRBJ2-7; D is unclear. With 0 bases removed from V and 5 bases from J, the gap between germline ends came to 9 bases. The germline CDR1 and CDR2 sequences are SGHRS and YFSETQ. The CDR3 covers 13 residues. In DNA, the CDR3 is TGCGCCAGCAGCTTGGGAGGCAGCAACGAGCAGTACTTC. Translating gives CASSLGGSNEQYF.

This clone has a handful of counts. V is TRBV7-2 and J is TRBJ2-1; D is unresolved. Germline-derived CDR1 and CDR2 are SGHTA and FQGNSA. The V end lost 5 bases, the J end lost 4 bases, and 18 bases lay between the germline ends. This CDR3 comprises 16 residues. The CDR3 spells CASSPPEEPLYNEQFF. In DNA, the CDR3 is TGTGCCAGCAGCCCCCCTGAGGAACCACTGTACAATGAGCAGTTCTTC.

This CDR3 reads CASRTGTGRSQETQYF. CDR3 coding DNA: TGTGCCAGCAGGACCGGGACAGGGAGATCCCAAGAGACCCAGTACTTC. The chain uses TRBV7-2 and TRBJ2-5; 9 bases fit TRBD1. Trimming at V came to 6 bases and at J to 1 base, leaving 9 bases not matched to a gene. In germline, CDR1 is SGHTA, CDR2 FQGNSA. The CDR3 is made up of 16 amino acids.

The chain recombines TRBV5-1 with TRBJ1-2, with D perhaps TRBD1 (5 bases). Germline CDR1 is SGHRS and CDR2 is YFSETQ. Trimming removed 6 bases at V and 6 bases at J, with 9 bases between. This CDR3 region has 11 residues. The chain's CDR3 is CASTGGNGYTF. The DNA of the CDR3 is TGCGCCAGCACCGGGGGTAATGGCTACACCTTC.

The chain couples TRBV4-1 to TRBJ2-5; perhaps TRBD2 as D (5 bases). The V end lost 1 base, the J end lost 5 bases, and 8 bases lay between the germline ends. The CDR3 is made up of 13 amino acids. Germline-derived CDR1 and CDR2 are MGHRA and YSYEKL. The CDR3 sequence: CASSQVGGETQYF. In DNA, the CDR3 is TGCGCCAGCAGCCAAGTAGGAGGTGAGACCCAGTACTTC.